These T cell receptor beta chains were read from a single sample in a study of blood T cell repertoires in COVID-19. Only in-frame clones appear in the TCRdb table, and some are missing; sequencing was by immunoSEQ multiplex PCR. The repertoire holds roughly 120,000 clones, with approximately 85% as singletons. The sample consisted of peripheral blood. The receptor set was obtained from a man aged 65 to 79 with acute or convalescent COVID-19. Both conserved end residues are part of each CDR3. A D gene is named only where the DNA matches it firmly. A clone size is listed for some rows: how often the clone was seen (once, few, many), or a class if it is expanded.

TRBD1	TRBJ1-2	few	TRBV10-1	TGCGCCAGCACCATACAGGGGGCGACTGGCTACACCTTC	CASTIQGATGYTF
-	TRBJ1-6	-	TRBV28	TGTGCCAGCAGTTTAGGACAGCCTAATTCACCCCTCCACTTT	CASSLGQPNSPLHF
-	TRBJ2-2	-	TRBV19	TGTGCCAGTAGTATGAGGGGACAACAGGGTGGGAACACCGGGGAGCTGTTTTTT	CASSMRGQQGGNTGELFF
TRBD1	TRBJ1-6	-	TRBV27	TGTGCCAGCAGTCCGCGACAGGGATTTTCACCCCTCCACTTT	CASSPRQGFSPLHF
-	TRBJ1-5	few	TRBV20-1	TGCAGTGCTAGGGCCGATCAGCCCCAGCATTTT	CSARADQPQHF
TRBD1	TRBJ2-1	-	TRBV10-3	TGTGCCATCAGTGAGCTGAGACAGGGGGCGGAAAATGAGCAGTTCTTC	CAISELRQGAENEQFF
TRBD1	TRBJ1-5	-	TRBV7-2	TGTGCCAGCAGCCCGGACAGGGGTAGCAATCAGCCCCAGCATTTT	CASSPDRGSNQPQHF
-	TRBJ1-3	-	TRBV18	TGTGCCAGCTCACCACAGGGGGTCACTGGAAACACCATATATTTT	CASSPQGVTGNTIYF
-	TRBJ2-2	-	TRBV6-1	TGTGCCAGCAGTGAAGTTCTGGCCAACACCGGGGAGCTGTTTTTT	CASSEVLANTGELFF
-	TRBJ1-5	once	TRBV7-2	TGTGCCAGCAGCTTAGTGTCAGGGTATAGCAATCAGCCCCAGCATTTT	CASSLVSGYSNQPQHF
-	TRBJ1-1	-	TRBV20-1	TGCAGTGCTAGTGCCGCGCGCCCCATGAACACTGAAGCTTTCTTT	CSASAARPMNTEAFF
TRBD2	TRBJ2-5	few	TRBV5-8	TGTGCCAGCAGCGGTAGCGGGGTCGAGACCCAGTACTTC	CASSGSGVETQYF
-	TRBJ1-4	-	TRBV28	TGTGCCAGCAGTTTAAACAGGGCATTGACTAATGAAAAACTGTTTTTT	CASSLNRALTNEKLFF
TRBD1	TRBJ2-2	-	TRBV10-3	TGTGCCATCAGTGGGTCAGGACAGGGGGCCGGGGAGCTGTTTTTT	CAISGSGQGAGELFF
TRBD2	TRBJ2-1	once	TRBV4-1	TGCGCCAGCAGCCAAGGCGGGAGTAATGAGCAGTTCTTC	CASSQGGSNEQFF
-	TRBJ1-3	-	TRBV6-6	TGTGCCAGCAGCGACAGTGACTCTGGAAACACCATATATTTT	CASSDSDSGNTIYF
-	TRBJ2-7	-	TRBV11-2	TGTGCCAGCACCCCACCTTGGGCCGACGAGCAGTACTTC	CASTPPWADEQYF
-	TRBJ2-5	once	TRBV6-2/TRBV6-3	TGTGCCAGCAGTTACTCGGCAGGGCACGAGACCCAGTACTTC	CASSYSAGHETQYF
TRBD1	TRBJ1-4	-	TRBV5-4	TGTGCCAGCAGCTTGGGCGGGACAGGGGAAGAAAAACTGTTTTTT	CASSLGGTGEEKLFF
-	TRBJ2-2	-	TRBV9	TGTGCCAGCAGCGGCGACAGGCGTTCAGGCACCGGGGAGCTGTTTTTT	CASSGDRRSGTGELFF
TRBD1	TRBJ1-3	-	TRBV28	TGTGCCAGCATCACGGGACAGGGGGCAGGTGGAAACACCATATATTTT	CASITGQGAGGNTIYF
-	TRBJ2-7	-	TRBV19	TGTGCCAGTAGTATTCCCGGGGGCGAGCAGTACTTC	CASSIPGGEQYF
TRBD2	TRBJ2-1	-	TRBV6-6	TGTGCCAGCAGTACTAGCGGGAGGCGTCATGAGCAGTTCTTC	CASSTSGRRHEQFF
-	TRBJ1-2	few	TRBV2	TGTGCCAGCAGTGAGGACACCTTCAACTATGGCTACACCTTC	CASSEDTFNYGYTF
TRBD1	TRBJ2-7	-	TRBV6-5	TGTGCCAGCATCCAGACAGGGTATGATCAGCAGTACTTC	CASIQTGYDQQYF
-	TRBJ1-1	few	TRBV15	TGTGCCACCAGCAGAGATAGGACATCCAACACTGAAGCTTTCTTT	CATSRDRTSNTEAFF
TRBD1	TRBJ2-2	once	TRBV19	TGTGCCAGTACCTCGCCCGGGACAGGGTACACCGGGGAGCTGTTTTTT	CASTSPGTGYTGELFF
TRBD1	TRBJ2-4	-	TRBV6-5	TGTGCCAGCAGTTTTGAGACAGGGGGCTACATTCAGTACTTC	CASSFETGGYIQYF
-	TRBJ1-6	-	TRBV30	TGTGCCTGGAGTTTCTACTATTCACCCCTCCACTTT	CAWSFYYSPLHF
TRBD1	TRBJ1-6	-	TRBV27	TGTGCCAGCAGTTTACCCCCGAGGGACAGGGTTAATTCACCCCTCCACTTT	CASSLPPRDRVNSPLHF
TRBD2	TRBJ2-5	-	TRBV2	TGTGCCAGCAGTGGTAGGGCTAGCGGGGTAGGCGAGACCCAGTACTTC	CASSGRASGVGETQYF
-	TRBJ2-2	-	TRBV11-2	TGTGCCAGCAGCTTAGATTCCCGGGGGACCGGGGAGCTGTTTTTT	CASSLDSRGTGELFF
-	TRBJ1-5	-	TRBV28	TGTGCCAGCAGCCCTCCACAGGTTAATCAGCCCCAGCATTTT	CASSPPQVNQPQHF
TRBD1	TRBJ1-6	-	TRBV2	TGTGCCAGCAGTGATCGGACAGGGTATGGTTCACCCCTCCACTTT	CASSDRTGYGSPLHF
-	TRBJ1-2	-	TRBV27	TGTGCCAGCAGTTTTTATTTAGGTACAGGGGGCTACACCTTC	CASSFYLGTGGYTF
TRBD2	TRBJ2-2	-	TRBV6-5	TGTGCCAGTCTCACGACGGGGGGGACCGGGGAGCTGTTTTTT	CASLTTGGTGELFF
-	TRBJ2-3	-	TRBV9	TGTGCCAGCAGCGTCTCGGGGATAAGCACAGATACGCAGTATTTT	CASSVSGISTDTQYF
TRBD1	TRBJ2-1	-	TRBV10-3	TGTGCCATCAGTGAGTCCGGGACAGGGGGTCACAATGAGCAGTTCTTC	CAISESGTGGHNEQFF
-	TRBJ2-5	-	TRBV5-1	TGCGCCAGCAGCTTGGAGGGGGGGATGAGCCAAGAGACCCAGTACTTC	CASSLEGGMSQETQYF
TRBD1	TRBJ1-3	-	TRBV30	TGTGCCTGGAGTGTAGGTGGACAGGATACCTCTGGAAACACCATATATTTT	CAWSVGGQDTSGNTIYF
TRBD1	TRBJ1-6	-	TRBV28	TGTGCCAGCAGTTTAATGCCCAGGGGGCGAGAAAGTTCACCCCTCCACTTT	CASSLMPRGRESSPLHF
-	TRBJ1-1	-	TRBV28	TGTGCCAGCAGTCTAGTCCTTGGAAGGGCTTTCTTT	CASSLVLGRAFF